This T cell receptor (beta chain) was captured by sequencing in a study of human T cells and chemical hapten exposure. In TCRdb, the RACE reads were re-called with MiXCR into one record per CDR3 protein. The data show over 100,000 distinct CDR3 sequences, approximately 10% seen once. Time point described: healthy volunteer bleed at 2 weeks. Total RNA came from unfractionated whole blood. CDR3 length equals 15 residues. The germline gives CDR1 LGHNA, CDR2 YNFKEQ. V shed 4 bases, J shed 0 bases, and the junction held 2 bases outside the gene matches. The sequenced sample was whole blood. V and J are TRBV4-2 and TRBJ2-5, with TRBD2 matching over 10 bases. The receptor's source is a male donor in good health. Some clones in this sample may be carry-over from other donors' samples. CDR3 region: CASSPGTSDQETQYF. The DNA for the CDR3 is TGTGCCAGCAGCCCCGGGACTAGCGACCAAGAGACCCAGTACTTC.